The 23 T cell receptor beta chains below were found in one sample sequenced in a study of brain T cells in children with intractable seizures. This sample's time point: blood from clinic visit 5 months post-surgery; TSC patient then seizure free. Generated by immunoSEQ multiplex PCR, the TCRdb table keeps only in-frame clones and is missing some. The table records a few hundred thousand clones, about 94% of them present only once. This specimen consisted of peripheral blood, obtained more than 4 months after surgery. The receptor source for this set is a boy in the first two years of life with tuberous sclerosis and intractable seizures.

The sample holds one count of this clone. V is TRBV4-1 and J is TRBJ2-3; TRBD1 aligns across 9 bases. This CDR3 spans 15 amino acids. Germline CDR1 is MGHRA and CDR2 is YSYEKL. Losses at the gene ends were 1 base for V and 1 base for J; bases not matched to a gene: 0. Here the CDR3 DNA reads TGCGCCAGCAGCCAAGGGACAGGGGGCACAGATACGCAGTATTTT. Protein product: CASSQGTGGTDTQYF.

This chain joins TRBV6-6 and TRBJ1-5, with TRBD1 as a possible D gene (6 bases). The CDR3 has 13 residues. V lost 7 bases to trimming and J lost 5 bases, with 12 bases between them. Germline V gene data show CDR1 as MNHNY and CDR2 as SVGAGI (reference sequence). The chain's CDR3 is CASIEGGYQPQHF. DNA for the CDR3: TGTGCCAGCATTGAGGGGGGATATCAGCCCCAGCATTTT.

The chain has TRBV9 and TRBJ2-5; 8 nucleotides align to TRBD2. Germline V CDR1 and CDR2: SGDLS, YYNGEE. The CDR3 contains 15 residues. Trimming removed 3 bases from V and 5 bases from J; junction bases left unmatched: 9. The CDR3 sequence is CASSAFGGGRETQYF. Written as DNA, the CDR3 is TGTGCCAGCAGCGCTTTTGGCGGGGGGCGGGAGACCCAGTACTTC.

The rearrangement uses TRBV19 and TRBJ2-1, with D perhaps matching TRBD1 (7 bases). Germline V gene data show CDR1 as LNHDA and CDR2 as SQIVND (reference sequence). V lost 6 bases to trimming and J lost 2 bases, with 11 bases between them. CDR3 length: 14 residues. The CDR3 sequence: CASRPGGTYNEQFF. CDR3 nucleotide sequence: TGTGCCAGTAGGCCAGGGGGGACCTACAATGAGCAGTTCTTC.

V and J are TRBV7-3 and TRBJ2-3; the match to TRBD2 covers 9 bases. Per germline, CDR1 SGHTA and CDR2 FQGTGA. J lost 5 bases, V lost 5 bases, and 5 bases had no gene match. The CDR3 has 14 amino acids. CDR3 sequence reads: CASSRSGGLDTQYF. Written as DNA, the CDR3 is TGTGCCAGCAGCCGAAGCGGGGGGTTAGATACGCAGTATTTT.

The rearrangement links TRBV7-8 to TRBJ1-1; 7 nucleotides agree with TRBD1. The length of the CDR3 is 13 residues. Trimming removed 7 bases from V and 4 bases from J; junction bases left unmatched: 6. The V gene's germline CDR1 is SGHVS and CDR2 FQNEAQ. This CDR3 is CASMTGQGTEAFF. CDR3 in DNA: TGTGCCAGCATGACAGGGCAGGGCACTGAAGCTTTCTTT.

As DNA, the CDR3 is TGTGCCAGTAGTACACAGTCGACAGGTTCGAGGGGTTCACCCCTCCACTTT. Its translation is CASSTQSTGSRGSPLHF. This chain links TRBV19 with TRBJ1-6; tentatively, D is TRBD1 (6 bases). CDR3 length: 17 residues. Between the trimmed V and J ends, which lost 4 bases and 9 bases, there was a span of 22 bases. CDR1 is LNHDA and CDR2 is SQIVND in the germline V gene (reference sequence).

In its sample, this clone was seen once. V usage is TRBV27 and J usage is TRBJ1-2; 7 positions match TRBD1. The germline V gene has CDR1 MNHEY and CDR2 SMNVEV (reference sequence). This CDR3 has 15 amino acids. V gave up 2 bases and J gave up 5 bases; unmatched junction bases: 8. CDR3 DNA: TGTGCCAGCAGTTTAGCGGCAGGGGGGTTGTATGGCTACACCTTC. This sequence encodes CASSLAAGGLYGYTF.

The rearrangement links TRBV3-1 (or the pseudogene TRBV3-2) to TRBJ1-5; D ambiguous. Trimming took off 0 bases at V and 0 bases at J, with 3 bases between the two ends. This CDR3 has 14 residues. The V gene's germline CDR1 is LGHDT and CDR2 YNNKEL (reference sequence). CDR3 loop: CASSQEGSNQPQHF. CDR3 sequence (DNA): TGTGCCAGCAGCCAAGAGGGTAGCAATCAGCCCCAGCATTTT.

The V call is TRBV5-1, the J call TRBJ2-7; D gene ambiguous. This CDR3 is 12 amino acids long. Trimming removed 0 bases from V and 5 bases from J, with 6 bases in between. Germline CDR1 reads SGHRS; CDR2 reads YFSETQ. The CDR3 reads CASSLGLHEQYF. CDR3 bases: TGCGCCAGCAGCTTGGGACTCCACGAGCAGTACTTC. The whole variable domain, filled in from reference TRBV5-1 and TRBJ2-7, reads KAGVTQTPRYLIKTRGQQVTLSCSPISGHRSVSWYQQTPGQGLQFLFEYFSETQRNKGNFPGRFSGRQFSNSRSEMNVSTLELGDSALYLCASSLGLHEQYFGPGTRLTVT.

The rearrangement uses TRBV13 and TRBJ2-3; 7 nucleotides align to TRBD1. Germline V gene lookup returns CDR1 PRHDT and CDR2 FYEKMQ (reference sequence). V gave up 4 bases and J gave up 2 bases; unmatched junction bases: 6. This CDR3 has 15 residues. Here the CDR3 reads CASSSTDRDTDTQYF. The CDR3 bases are TGTGCCAGCAGCTCCACAGACAGGGACACAGATACGCAGTATTTT.

The CDR3 DNA follows: TGCGCCAGCAGCTTGGCTACAGATACCTATGGCTACACCTTC. It is translated as CASSLATDTYGYTF. The chain employs TRBV5-1 and TRBJ1-2; D gene unclear. The germline CDR1 and CDR2 sequences are SGHRS and YFSETQ. The CDR3 runs 14 residues. Trimming took 0 bases from V and 4 from J, leaving 10 bases between them.

The rearrangement links TRBV27 to TRBJ2-7, with TRBD2 matching 12 bases. The V and J ends lost 4 bases and 4 bases, in that order; junction bases with no gene match: 5. CDR1 MNHEY and CDR2 SMNVEV come from the germline V gene (reference sequence). The CDR3 runs to 15 residues. The CDR3 here is CASSSSGGAVYEQYF. The CDR3, as DNA: TGTGCCAGCAGTTCTAGCGGGGGGGCCGTTTACGAGCAGTACTTC.

The gene calls are TRBV11-1 and TRBJ2-3; 7 bases align to TRBD2. Unmatched junction bases numbered 5, after V lost 7 bases and J lost 10 bases. Germline lookup yields CDR1 SGHAT and CDR2 FQDESV (reference sequence). The CDR3 contains 11 residues. Here the CDR3 DNA reads TGTGCCAGCAAACGAAGCGGGGCGCAGTATTTT. Protein sequence: CASKRSGAQYF.

This clone was recorded many times. This rearrangement joins TRBV7-9 to TRBJ2-7; 9 bases match TRBD1. Germline V gives CDR1 SEHNR, CDR2 FQNEAQ (reference sequence). The CDR3 contains 14 residues. V trimming: 6 bases; J trimming: 2 bases; junction bases outside the gene matches: 5. The DNA for the CDR3 is TGTGCCAGCAGTCCGGGACAGGGTCCCTACGAGCAGTACTTC. It is translated as CASSPGQGPYEQYF.

The chain has TRBV3-1 (or the pseudogene TRBV3-2) and TRBJ2-7; D is unresolved. Trimming shortened V by 2 bases and J by 0 bases, and 2 bases separated the two germline ends. Germline V gives CDR1 LGHDT, CDR2 YNNKEL (reference sequence). The CDR3 sequence is 12 residues long. CDR3 nucleotides: TGTGCCAGCAGCCAACACTCCTACGAGCAGTACTTC. It encodes CASSQHSYEQYF.

This clone was observed a few times. The CDR3 nucleotides are TGTGCCAGCAGCTTACTGGTGGGGGGTGACCCAAGGGGCTACACCTTC. This sequence encodes CASSLLVGGDPRGYTF. This chain connects TRBV7-8 to TRBJ1-2, with TRBD1 as a possible D gene (5 bases). Trimming took 2 bases from V and 8 from J, leaving 21 bases between them. The CDR3 has 16 residues. In germline, CDR1 is SGHVS, CDR2 FQNEAQ.

The chain joins TRBV9 to TRBJ2-5; D gene uncertain. Germline CDR1 reads SGDLS; CDR2 reads YYNGEE. The CDR3 sequence is 14 residues long. Trimming cost V 0 bases and J 0 bases, with 6 bases left between them. As DNA, the CDR3 is TGTGCCAGCAGCGTAGGCAACGACCAAGAGACCCAGTACTTC. Its protein is CASSVGNDQETQYF.

Comments on this clone: The identical CDR3 is also encoded by other nucleotide sequences in the sample. The chain is built from TRBV30 and TRBJ1-1; no clear D gene. The length of the CDR3 is 12 residues. CDR1 is GTSNPN, CDR2 SVGIG, per germline (reference sequence). V shed 2 bases and J shed 0 bases, with 4 bases lying between them. The CDR3: CAWSPLNTEAFF. In DNA, the CDR3 is TGTGCCTGGAGTCCCCTGAACACTGAAGCTTTCTTT. Full variable domain (remainder filled in from reference TRBV30 and TRBJ1-1): SQTIHQWPATLVQPVGSPLSLECTVEGTSNPNLYWYRQAAGRGLQLLFYSVGIGQISSEVPQNLSASRPQDRQFILSSKKLLLSDSGFYLCAWSPLNTEAFFGQGTRLTVV.

This rearrangement joins TRBV4-1 to TRBJ1-3; D unclear. In germline, CDR1 is MGHRA, CDR2 YSYEKL. V shed 2 bases and J shed 4 bases, with 6 bases lying between them. The CDR3 has 13 amino acids. The CDR3 reads CASSQFGGNTIYF. Here the CDR3 DNA reads TGCGCCAGCAGCCAATTTGGAGGAAACACCATATATTTT.

The chain employs TRBV7-6 and TRBJ2-7, with D unresolved. This CDR3 spans 15 amino acids. The germline CDR1 and CDR2 sequences are SGHVS and FNYEAQ. V dropped 1 base and J dropped 6 bases, with 16 bases sitting between them. CDR3 sequence: CASSLDALSAVEQYF. The CDR3 bases are TGTGCCAGCAGCTTAGACGCCTTGTCGGCCGTCGAGCAGTACTTC.

The gene calls are TRBV6-6 and TRBJ1-5, with D unresolved. This CDR3 comprises 15 residues. V dropped 0 bases and J dropped 3 bases, with 9 bases sitting between them. Germline CDR1 is MNHNY and CDR2 is SVGAGI (reference sequence). In DNA, the CDR3 is TGTGCCAGCAGTTACTCCGGCAGTATCAATCAGCCCCAGCATTTT. Its translation: CASSYSGSINQPQHF.

V and J are TRBV11-3 and TRBJ2-5; D is tentatively TRBD1 or TRBD2 (5 bases each). There are 14 residues in the CDR3. Germline V gene sequence: CDR1 SGHNT, CDR2 YENEEA. V lost 1 base and J 4 bases, leaving 10 bases between the germline ends. The CDR3 DNA reads as TGTGCCAGCAGCTTAGTCGGGACGGGAGAGACCCAGTACTTC. Encoded protein: CASSLVGTGETQYF.